The 13 T cell receptor beta chains given below trace back to one sample, sequenced in a study of T cells in Graves' hyperthyroidism and ophthalmopathy. RNA transcripts yielded amplified TCR beta CDR3 regions. First-round RT-PCR with HTBI primers amplified the TCR CDR3 region. TCRdb re-derived calls from the multiplex PCR reads in MiXCR, one entry per CDR3 protein. The top ten clones hold 25% to 30% of a sample with a few hundred thousand distinct CDR3 sequences, more than 15% of them seen once. The sample comprised blood. These receptors all stem from a woman in her twenties or thirties with Graves' ophthalmopathy.

The gene calls are TRBV2 and TRBJ2-5, with 7 bases aligning to TRBD2. V lost 5 bases to trimming and J lost 5 bases; unmatched junction nucleotides: 8. Per germline, CDR1 SNHLY and CDR2 FYNNEI. This CDR3 has 14 residues. The CDR3 region has the DNA TGTGCCAGCAGTTACTCTGCCGGGAGGGAGACCCAGTACTTC. Translated, it gives CASSYSAGRETQYF.

This clonotype was seen more than once but under ten times. A read error may explain this, as a much larger clone is one base away. This chain joins TRBV3-1 and TRBJ1-4; 9 bases match TRBD1. Germline V gene data show CDR1 as LGHDT and CDR2 as YNNKEL (reference sequence). The CDR3 consists of 15 residues. This CDR3 reads CVSSPTGTGPEKLFF. CDR3 bases: TGTGTCAGCAGCCCCACCGGGACAGGGCCTGAAAAACTGTTTTTT.

This clonotype was detected ten times or more. V gene TRBV28 combines with J gene TRBJ2-1; a weak D match, TRBD1 (5 bases). The CDR3 consists of 13 residues. Between the trimmed V and J ends, which lost 5 bases and 10 bases, there was a span of 15 bases. Germline V gene data show CDR1 as MDHEN and CDR2 as SYDVKM. The chain's CDR3 is CASSLGQGVEQFF. CDR3 sequence (DNA): TGTGCCAGCAGTCTCGGTCAGGGCGTGGAGCAGTTCTTC.

This chain uses TRBV4-3 with TRBJ2-5; 7 bases are shared with TRBD2. V was pared by 0 bases and J by 5 bases, with 6 bases of the junction left unmatched. The germline CDR1 and CDR2 sequences are LGHNA and YSLEER. The CDR3 has 15 residues. The CDR3 loop reads CASSQDLAGWETQYF. The CDR3 DNA follows: TGCGCCAGCAGCCAAGATTTAGCGGGTTGGGAGACCCAGTACTTC.

This clonotype was seen a handful of times. This sequence joins TRBV20-1 and TRBJ2-7; possibly TRBD1 or TRBD2 for D (6 bases each). The germline CDR1 and CDR2 sequences are DFQATT and SNEGSKA (reference sequence). CDR3 length equals 13 residues. V lost 2 bases and J 4 bases, leaving 12 bases between the germline ends. The CDR3 DNA is TGCAGTGCTAGATTGGGGGGCCGGTACGAGCAGTACTTC. Protein sequence: CSARLGGRYEQYF.

The chain recombines TRBV20-1 with TRBJ1-6; TRBD1 matches 7 bases. CDR1 DFQATT and CDR2 SNEGSKA come from the germline V gene (reference sequence). V lost 4 bases to trimming and J lost 6 bases; unmatched junction nucleotides: 6. The CDR3 has 14 amino acids. The CDR3 DNA reads TGCAGTGCTACCGGACAGGCGCCTAATTCACCCCTCCACTTT. Translating gives CSATGQAPNSPLHF.

A remark on this clonotype: A much larger clone is a single base away; this may be a read error. V is TRBV3-1 and J is TRBJ1-2; possible D gene TRBD1, 5 bases. The CDR3 has 16 residues. CDR1 and CDR2 (germline): LGHDT, YNNKEL (reference sequence). CDR3 sequence (DNA): TGTGCCGGCAGCCAAGATCCCGGTTTAGTAGGGGCCGGCTACACCTTC. Protein product: CAGSQDPGLVGAGYTF.

This clonotype was recorded at least ten times. The rearrangement joins TRBV2 to TRBJ2-1; TRBD2 matches 13 bases. The CDR3 is made up of 16 amino acids. The trim removed 6 bases at V and 8 bases at J, leaving 10 bases unmatched. Germline CDR1 SNHLY, CDR2 FYNNEI. The CDR3 coding sequence is TGTGCCAGCAGGAGGACTAGCGGGGGCAAGAGGGATGAGCAGTTCTTC. It translates to CASRRTSGGKRDEQFF. Supplemented by reference TRBV2 and TRBJ2-1, the full variable domain reads EPEVTQTPSHQVTQMGQEVILRCVPISNHLYFYWYRQILGQKVEFLVSFYNNEISEKSEIFDDQFSVERPDGSNFTLKIRSTKLEDSAMYFCASRRTSGGKRDEQFFGPGTRLTVL.

This clonotype was seen repeatedly, ten times or more. The CDR3 reads CASSTGTSYNEQFF. CDR3 nucleotide sequence: TGTGCCAGCAGCACCGGGACCTCATACAATGAGCAGTTCTTC. The V gene is TRBV12-3 or TRBV12-4, the J gene TRBJ2-1, with D possibly being TRBD1 or TRBD2 (5 bases each). The CDR3 is made up of 14 amino acids. The V end was cut by 6 bases, the J end by 4 bases, with 13 bases between.

In this sample, this clonotype turned up many times. The chain uses TRBV7-2 and TRBJ2-2, with D possibly TRBD1 on 6 matching bases. The CDR3 length is 15 residues. The germline gives CDR1 SGHTA, CDR2 FQGNSA. V dropped 3 bases and J dropped 4 bases, with 12 bases sitting between them. This CDR3 is CASSLRTVSTGELFF. CDR3 nucleotide sequence: TGTGCCAGCAGCTTGCGGACAGTAAGCACCGGGGAGCTGTTTTTT.

This clonotype was seen a few times. The chain employs TRBV4-1 and TRBJ2-1, with TRBD2 matching 10 bases. V lost 4 bases and J lost 8; bases outside the gene matches: 14. Per germline, CDR1 MGHRA and CDR2 YSYEKL. This CDR3 has 17 amino acids. The CDR3 nucleotides are TGCGCCAGCAGCCCCCGCCTAGCGGGAGTTTTAGGGGATGAGCAGTTCTTC. This encodes CASSPRLAGVLGDEQFF.

This clonotype was observed a handful of times. This chain links TRBV6-1 with TRBJ2-7; D is unresolved. The CDR3 is made up of 12 amino acids. Between the trimmed V and J ends, which lost 6 bases and 6 bases, there was a span of 12 bases. From germline, CDR1 is MNHNS and CDR2 SASEGT. As DNA, the CDR3 is TGTGCCAGCAGCTCGTTACGTCTCGAGCAGTACTTC. Its translation: CASSSLRLEQYF.

This clonotype was observed at least ten times. This sequence joins TRBV18 and TRBJ2-1; D is unclear. Trimming stripped 2 bases from V and 4 bases from J, with 3 bases between. The CDR3 is 12 residues long. The germline V gene has CDR1 KGHSH and CDR2 LQKENI. In nucleotides, the CDR3 is TGTGCCAGCTCACCAAGGTACAATGAGCAGTTCTTC. This translates into CASSPRYNEQFF.